This T cell receptor beta chain was sequenced during a study of human T cells and chemical hapten exposure. Turning to the study itself: After 6 days, upper back 0.01% DPC patch tests were scored. Points from the study as a whole: There were significantly more large CDR3 similarity clusters among expanded TCRs than among controls.

Time point defined: patch test 1, 2 weeks after DPC sensitization. Stated treatment: therapeutic diphenylcyclopropenone sensitization with weekly scalp DPC. Donors were 18 to 70-year-old alopecia patients suitable for DPC. The CDR3 spans 13 residues. Germline CDR1 reads DFQATT; CDR2 reads SNEGSKA (reference sequence). Trimming left V 5 bases short and J 5 bases short, with 16 bases between. TCRdb fed the RACE reads into MiXCR, producing one record per CDR3 protein. The sample records 85,000 or so distinct CDR3 sequences, about 10% being singletons. This clonotype has ten or more counts. Its antigen is still unknown.

This chain connects TRBV20-1 to TRBJ2-7, with unresolved D. This sample comprised whole blood, obtained in connection with sensitization to the hapten diphenylcyclopropenone (DPC). The sequence derives from a woman aged 45-65 years with alopecia areata. Some clones in this sample may be carry-over from other donors' samples. CDR3 coding DNA: TGCAGTGCTCAACTCTCTGCAGAGGACGAGCAGTACTTC. It translates to CSAQLSAEDEQYF.